This TCR beta chain was documented in a study of CD8+ T cells in alopecia areata. The CDR3 is 14 residues long. V lost 2 bases, J lost 3 bases, and 4 bases stayed unmatched. Germline V gene data show CDR1 as SGDLS and CDR2 as YYNGEE. Sequencing used cDNA as its template, made by extracting RNA and reverse transcribing it. Using immunoSEQ multiplex PCR, the repertoire was profiled, and TCRdb retains in-frame clones only, with some absent. The table includes over 150,000 clones, about 55% detected once. Treatment defined: oral pan-JAK inhibitor, 5-10 mg twice daily. The receptor's source is a human donor with alopecia areata. This specimen consisted of CD8+ T cells sorted from blood, obtained at week 24, from a patient treated with tofacitinib. The chain combines TRBV9 with TRBJ1-1; 7 nucleotides agree with TRBD1. As DNA, the CDR3 is TGTGCCAGCAGCGTGGGAGGGGGCGACACTGAAGCTTTCTTT. It specifies CASSVGGGDTEAFF.